This T cell receptor beta chain is from a study of shared clonotypes between healthy human individuals. Study-wide points: What limited the represented genetic and exposure-history diversity was the small number of donors.

The donors, healthy adults who were HIV-negative, had experienced no recent acute infections or vaccinations. Germline V gene lookup returns CDR1 MNHNS and CDR2 SASEGT. V shed 6 bases and J shed 6 bases, with 9 bases lying between them. The CDR3 totals 12 residues. Repertoires were generated with immunoSEQ multiplex PCR, while TCRdb's copy carries only in-frame clones and drops some. Here the sample spans around 2.5 million clones, roughly 93% being singletons. On this clone: Its antigen remains unknown.

The TCR originated in a man aged 18 to 30 in good health. Some clones in this sample may be carry-over from other donors' samples. The chain couples TRBV6-1 to TRBJ2-1; D not resolved. Specimen: naive CD4+ T cells from PBMCs. Documented subset: CD45RA+ positively selected. CDR3 region: CASRLMPNEQFF. In nucleotides, the CDR3 is TGTGCCAGCAGATTAATGCCCAATGAGCAGTTCTTC.